Detailed here is one T cell receptor beta chain. As yet, its antigen is unknown. TRB rearrangements spanning V, D and J were amplified using mixed TRB-A/B primers. TCRdb re-derived calls from the multiplex PCR reads in MiXCR, one entry per CDR3 protein. The sample has roughly 4,500 distinct CDR3 sequences; around 44% are singletons. V shed 2 bases, J shed 2 bases, and the junction held 1 base outside the gene matches. Germline V gene sequence: CDR1 SGHAT, CDR2 FQDESV (reference sequence). The CDR3 has 16 residues. The entry originates in a study of T cell repertoires in aging, cancer and after chemotherapy. Overall study findings and caveats: In cancer patients, declining TCR diversity with age involved lost richness and lost evenness. Rebound thymic output was suggested by rising median generation probability during chemotherapy in each cancer cohort.

Peripheral blood genomic DNA, not sorted cells or RNA, was the template. The sample comprised blood. The TCR comes from a human donor with a solid tumor. This sequence joins TRBV11-1 and TRBJ2-2; 11 bases line up with TRBD1. The CDR3 spells CASSLRTGGNTGELFF. The CDR3 nucleotides are TGTGCCAGCAGCTTACGGACAGGGGGCAACACCGGGGAGCTGTTTTTT.